The table lists the clone carrying this T cell receptor (beta chain) with a few counts. Its antigen is not identified. This specimen belongs to a study of cytomegalovirus exposure and HLA in healthy donors. Study-wide points: Reported results showed that the classifier diagnosed cytomegalovirus status with high specificity and sensitivity.

Germline assignment: CDR1 LGHNA and CDR2 YSLEER. V was cut by 4 bases and J by 9 bases, with 18 bases left in between. This CDR3 region has 14 residues. Some clones are missing from TCRdb's copy, which holds only in-frame ones; the method was immunoSEQ multiplex PCR. This table holds 150,000 to 200,000 clones, 84% found once. Sample: PBMCs. This TCR was recovered from a young man in good health and CMV-seropositive. The V and J genes are TRBV4-3 and TRBJ1-2; no definite D call. CDR3 in amino acids: CASSPRGSQSSYTF. CDR3 in DNA: TGCGCCAGCAGCCCGCGCGGATCGCAGAGTAGCTACACCTTC.